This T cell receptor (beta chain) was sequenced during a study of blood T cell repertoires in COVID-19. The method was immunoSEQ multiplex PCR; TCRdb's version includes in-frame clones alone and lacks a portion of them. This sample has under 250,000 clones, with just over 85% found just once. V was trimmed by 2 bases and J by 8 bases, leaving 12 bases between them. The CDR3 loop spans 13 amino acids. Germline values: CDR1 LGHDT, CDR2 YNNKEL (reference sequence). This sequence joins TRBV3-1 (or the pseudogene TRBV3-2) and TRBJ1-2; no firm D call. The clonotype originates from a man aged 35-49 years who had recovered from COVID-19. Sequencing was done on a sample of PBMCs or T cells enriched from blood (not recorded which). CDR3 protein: CASSQFSVAGYTF. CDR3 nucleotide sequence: TGTGCCAGCAGCCAATTTTCGGTAGCGGGCTACACCTTC.